Listed here are 17 T cell receptor beta chains from one sample, sequenced in a study of CD8 T cells in Susac syndrome. RNA in amounts of roughly 0.45 to 1 ug was reverse transcribed with random hexamers. TCRdb re-called the immunoSEQ multiplex PCR reads with MiXCR, one entry per CDR3 protein. Counted here are about 130,000 distinct CDR3 sequences, 95% occurring once; the ten biggest clones make up roughly 0.2%. Sequenced material: CD8+ T cells from PBMCs. The receptor set was obtained from a human donor with Susac syndrome.

The rearrangement links TRBV27 to TRBJ1-5; D remains ambiguous. V was pared by 1 base and J by 6 bases, with 7 bases between. The V gene's germline CDR1 is MNHEY and CDR2 SMNVEV (reference sequence). The CDR3 totals 13 residues. CDR3 DNA sequence: TGTGCCAGCAGTTTATTTCCTTTTCAGCCCCAGCATTTT. It encodes CASSLFPFQPQHF.

This clonotype was detected only once. This chain connects TRBV4-1 to TRBJ1-1; no reliable D call. Trimming took 5 bases from V and 5 from J, leaving 15 bases between them. CDR1 and CDR2 (germline): MGHRA, YSYEKL. This CDR3 comprises 14 residues. In DNA form, the CDR3 reads TGCGCCAGCAGCTCAAGGAGTGAATGGACTGAAGCTTTCTTT. Its protein is CASSSRSEWTEAFF.

The chain combines TRBV20-1 with TRBJ2-7; TRBD2 might be the D (5 bases). Looked up from germline, CDR1 is DFQATT and CDR2 is SNEGSKA (reference sequence). The ends were cut back, 3 bases at V and 0 bases at J, with 24 bases in the middle. This CDR3 has 18 amino acids. CDR3 DNA: TGCAGTGCTAGGAAAGGGATTGGCAGCGGAGCCGACTCCTACGAGCAGTACTTC. Translated, it gives CSARKGIGSGADSYEQYF.

The chain joins TRBV30 to TRBJ2-7; 10 positions match TRBD1. CDR1 is GTSNPN, CDR2 SVGIG, per germline (reference sequence). The J segment lost 5 bases and the V segment lost 2 bases, leaving 6 bases of the junction unmatched. The CDR3 runs to 14 residues. The chain's CDR3 is CAWSRGQGRHEQYF. CDR3 bases: TGTGCCTGGAGTAGGGGACAGGGGCGGCACGAGCAGTACTTC.

The chain links TRBV19 to TRBJ1-1; 8 bases fit TRBD1. CDR1 is LNHDA, CDR2 SQIVND, per germline (reference sequence). The CDR3 totals 15 residues. Losses at the gene ends were 5 bases for V and 4 bases for J; bases not matched to a gene: 9. The chain's CDR3 is CASSPAGQVPTEAFF. CDR3 nucleotide sequence: TGTGCCAGTAGTCCCGCGGGACAGGTCCCCACTGAAGCTTTCTTT.

This chain joins TRBV4-1 and TRBJ2-1; 13 bases align to TRBD2. Losses at the gene ends were 7 bases for V and 8 bases for J; bases not matched to a gene: 14. Germline V gene data show CDR1 as MGHRA and CDR2 as YSYEKL. The CDR3 has 17 amino acids. CDR3 in DNA: TGCGCCAGCAAGCTGAGACTAGCGGGAGGTATTATCGATGAGCAGTTCTTC. It specifies CASKLRLAGGIIDEQFF.

This clonotype was found once. This sequence joins TRBV7-9 and TRBJ2-7, with TRBD1 as a possible D gene (5 bases). The CDR3 covers 13 residues. CDR1 is SEHNR, CDR2 FQNEAQ, per germline (reference sequence). V was shortened by 5 bases and J by 4 bases, with 12 bases between the two germline ends. In DNA, the CDR3 is TGTGCCAGCAGCCTTGAGACAGCATACGAGCAGTACTTC. Translation gives CASSLETAYEQYF.

V is TRBV3-1 and J is TRBJ2-1; a weak D match, TRBD2 (5 bases). V lost 1 base and J 2 bases, leaving 12 bases between the germline ends. The CDR3 contains 16 residues. Per the germline V gene, CDR1 is LGHDT and CDR2 is YNNKEL (reference sequence). The CDR3 DNA reads TGTGCCAGCAGCCAAGTCCCCGAGACTACCTACAATGAGCAGTTCTTC. Its protein is CASSQVPETTYNEQFF.

This clonotype was observed a single time. This chain joins TRBV28 and TRBJ2-7; TRBD2 aligns across 13 bases. V gave up 0 bases and J gave up 2 bases; unmatched junction bases: 10. The CDR3 is made up of 19 amino acids. CDR1 is MDHEN, CDR2 SYDVKM, per germline. The CDR3 loop is CASSLWSSRLAGGAYEQYF. The CDR3 DNA follows: TGTGCCAGCAGTTTATGGTCATCGCGACTAGCGGGAGGAGCCTACGAGCAGTACTTC.

This rearrangement joins TRBV28 to TRBJ2-5; maybe TRBD1 (6 bases). The germline V gene encodes CDR1 MDHEN and CDR2 SYDVKM. V was trimmed by 5 bases and J by 5 bases, leaving 18 bases between them. This CDR3 has 15 residues. For the CDR3, the DNA is TGTGCCAGCAGTCCCGGACAGACGAGGGCGGAGACCCAGTACTTC. Residues: CASSPGQTRAETQYF.

This chain connects TRBV3-1 to TRBJ1-5, with TRBD1 as a possible D gene (5 bases). Trimming cost V 3 bases and J 7 bases, with 10 bases left between them. CDR1 is LGHDT, CDR2 YNNKEL, per germline (reference sequence). The CDR3 is 13 residues long. CDR3 DNA: TGTGCCAGCAGCCAGGGGCAGCTACAGCCCCAGCATTTT. It yields the protein CASSQGQLQPQHF.

The chain has TRBV27 and TRBJ2-7, with 7 bases lining up with TRBD2. Germline CDR1 and CDR2: MNHEY and SMNVEV (reference sequence). The CDR3 loop spans 15 amino acids. V was clipped by 0 bases and J by 6 bases; unmatched bases: 8. The CDR3 sequence is CASSLSGPGGSEQYF. Here the CDR3 DNA reads TGTGCCAGCAGTTTATCAGGCCCCGGGGGGTCCGAGCAGTACTTC.

The table lists this clonotype with a count of one. The rearrangement joins TRBV6-5 to TRBJ2-3; D is uncertain. V lost 0 bases and J lost 12, with 7 bases in between. The CDR3 is made up of 11 amino acids. Germline V gene data show CDR1 as MNHEY and CDR2 as SVGAGI. The chain's CDR3 is CASSYSSFQYF. CDR3 sequence (DNA): TGTGCCAGCAGTTACTCCTCATTTCAGTATTTT.

This rearrangement joins TRBV4-1 to TRBJ2-7; 7 nucleotides agree with TRBD1. J lost 2 bases, V lost 4 bases, and 14 bases had no gene match. Germline CDR1 is MGHRA and CDR2 is YSYEKL. The CDR3 has 17 residues. The CDR3 coding sequence is TGCGCCAGCAGCCGTACATCTTCCGGGACAGTTACCTACGAGCAGTACTTC. This encodes CASSRTSSGTVTYEQYF.

This chain joins TRBV10-3 and TRBJ2-7; 16 bases agree with TRBD2. This CDR3 region has 17 residues. Losses at the gene ends were 3 bases for V and 2 bases for J; bases not matched to a gene: 4. CDR1 and CDR2 from the germline V gene are ENHRY and SYGVKD. Here the CDR3 reads CAISEPGLAGGPYEQYF. The CDR3 DNA reads as TGTGCCATCAGTGAACCGGGACTAGCGGGAGGGCCCTACGAGCAGTACTTC.

The chain carries TRBV4-1 and TRBJ1-5; the D is unclear. The CDR3 runs to 13 residues. V was cut by 1 base and J by 7 bases, with 8 bases left in between. Germline lookup yields CDR1 MGHRA and CDR2 YSYEKL. CDR3 coding DNA: TGCGCCAGCAGCCAAGGCGGGCAACAGCCCCAGCATTTT. Translation: CASSQGGQQPQHF.

This clonotype came up once. The chain couples TRBV7-9 to TRBJ2-5, with TRBD2 as a possible D gene (5 bases). Germline assignment: CDR1 SEHNR and CDR2 FQNEAQ (reference sequence). Trimming took 5 bases from V and 2 from J, leaving 9 bases between them. The CDR3 extends over 13 amino acids. CDR3 amino acids: CASSTRVQETQYF. Written as DNA, the CDR3 is TGTGCCAGCAGCACGAGGGTTCAAGAGACCCAGTACTTC. The full variable domain, completed using reference TRBV7-9 and TRBJ2-5, is DTGVSQNPRHKITKRGQNVTFRCDPISEHNRLYWYRQTLGQGPEFLTYFQNEAQLEKSRLLSDRFSAERPKGSFSTLEIQRTEQGDSAMYLCASSTRVQETQYFGPGTRLLVL.